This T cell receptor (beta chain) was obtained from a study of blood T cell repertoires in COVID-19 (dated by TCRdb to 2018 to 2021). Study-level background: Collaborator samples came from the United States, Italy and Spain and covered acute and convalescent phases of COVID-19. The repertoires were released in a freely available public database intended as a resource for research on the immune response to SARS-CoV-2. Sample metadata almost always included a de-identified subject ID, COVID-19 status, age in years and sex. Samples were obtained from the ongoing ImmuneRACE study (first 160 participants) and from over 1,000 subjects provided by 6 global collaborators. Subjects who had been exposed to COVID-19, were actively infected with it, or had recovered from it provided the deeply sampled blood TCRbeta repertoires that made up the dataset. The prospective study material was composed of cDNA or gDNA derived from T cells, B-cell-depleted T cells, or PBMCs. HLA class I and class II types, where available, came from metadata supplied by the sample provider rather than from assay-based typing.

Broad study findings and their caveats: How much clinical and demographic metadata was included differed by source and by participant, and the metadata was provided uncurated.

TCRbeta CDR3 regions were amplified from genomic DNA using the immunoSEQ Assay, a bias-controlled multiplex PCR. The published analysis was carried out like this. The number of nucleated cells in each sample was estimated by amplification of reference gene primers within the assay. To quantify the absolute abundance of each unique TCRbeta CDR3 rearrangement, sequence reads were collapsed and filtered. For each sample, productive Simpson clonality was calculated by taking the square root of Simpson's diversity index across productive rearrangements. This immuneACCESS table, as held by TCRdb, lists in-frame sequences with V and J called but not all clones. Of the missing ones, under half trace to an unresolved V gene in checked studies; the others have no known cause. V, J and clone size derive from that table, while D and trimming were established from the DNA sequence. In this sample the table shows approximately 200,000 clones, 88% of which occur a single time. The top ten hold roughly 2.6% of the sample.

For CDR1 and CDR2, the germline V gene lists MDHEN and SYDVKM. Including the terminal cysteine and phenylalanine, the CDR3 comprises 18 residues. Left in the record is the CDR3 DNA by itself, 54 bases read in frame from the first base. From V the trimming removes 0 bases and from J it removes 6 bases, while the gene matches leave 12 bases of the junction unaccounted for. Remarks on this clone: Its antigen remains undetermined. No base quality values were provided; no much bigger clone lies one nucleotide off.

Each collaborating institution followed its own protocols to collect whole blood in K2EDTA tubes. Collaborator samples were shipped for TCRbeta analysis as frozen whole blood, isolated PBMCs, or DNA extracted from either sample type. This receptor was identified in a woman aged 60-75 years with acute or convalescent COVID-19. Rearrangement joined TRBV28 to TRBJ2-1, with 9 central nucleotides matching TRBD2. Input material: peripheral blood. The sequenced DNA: TGTGCCAGCAGTTTATGGGGTAGCGGGAGAGGGAGGGGCAATGAGCAGTTCTTC. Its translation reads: CASSLWGSGRGRGNEQFF.